This TCR beta chain was identified in a study of cytomegalovirus exposure and HLA in healthy donors. Study findings and constraints: Cytomegalovirus association was listed for under 200 TCR beta chains. It was reported in a later analysis that an Asian-associated ancestry cluster showed fewer N-insertions than the roughly 670-donor mean. CMV serostatus stood as the only immune exposure information on hand.

Each donor's status was that of a healthy bone marrow donor. V dropped 4 bases and J dropped 1 base, with 14 bases sitting between them. This CDR3 comprises 15 residues. Germline CDR1 reads SNHLY; CDR2 reads FYNNEI. Details on this clone: What it recognizes is unknown.

Both 60 Vbeta primers and 13 Jbeta primers went into the PCR. Sequenced by immunoSEQ multiplex PCR; TCRdb stores in-frame clones only, minus some. The sample holds around 140,000 clones, 72% seen once. The chain recombines TRBV2 with TRBJ2-7; D possibly corresponds to TRBD1 (6 bases). The sequence was collected from a man aged 50-59 years in good health and CMV-seropositive. The specimen was PBMCs. The CDR3 bases are TGTGCCAGCAGTGTCGACAGGTCGCTATCCTACGAGCAGTACTTC. Translated: CASSVDRSLSYEQYF.